The clone carrying this T cell receptor (beta chain) has a single count. The antigen remains unidentified. For repertoire sequencing, the TCR beta CDR3 regions were amplified from RNA transcripts. HTBI-primed RT-PCR formed the first round, and a multiplex PCR formed the second. Using its own MiXCR run on the multiplex PCR reads, TCRdb lists one record per CDR3 protein. The profile shows some 240,000 distinct CDR3 sequences, 40% to 50% of them singletons. The CDR3 has 13 amino acids. Per the germline V gene, CDR1 is SNHLY and CDR2 is FYNNEI. Trimming at V came to 4 bases and at J to 4 bases, leaving 4 bases not matched to a gene. The source of the sample is a study of Graves' ophthalmopathy and Graves' hyperthyroidism. Background on the study: Peripheral blood (taken before any treatment) was collected at initial diagnosis.

Broader study findings: Ophthalmopathy progression predictions by the model showed about 75% specificity and roughly 71% sensitivity. A majority of expanded thyroid clonotypes exceeding 0.001 frequency were likewise present in blood.

The gene calls are TRBV2 and TRBJ2-7, with TRBD2 identical over 7 bases. The specimen was peripheral blood. The receptor's source is an adult man with Graves' ophthalmopathy. The CDR3 DNA reads as TGTGCCAGCAGTGTCCTAGCGGCGTACGAGCAGTACTTC. Residues: CASSVLAAYEQYF.